These 3 T cell receptor beta chains were sequenced from one sample in a study of patients and donors after allogeneic stem cell transplantation. Each CDR3 protein is one row after TCRdb ran MiXCR on the RT-PCR reads. The sample records 150,000 to 200,000 distinct CDR3 sequences, 30% being singletons. Source material: blood, either unsorted or a sorted T cell fraction (not recorded which). The receptors here all came from a human donor who was either an allogeneic HSCT recipient or a stem cell or donor lymphocyte infusion donor (not recorded which). It is not recorded whose cells these are; they may come from a transplant donor.

This clonotype was counted a few times. V and J are TRBV27 and TRBJ1-2, with D unclear. V lost 2 bases, J lost 4 bases, and 8 bases lay in between. This CDR3 is built from 13 residues. Germline-derived CDR1 and CDR2 are MNHEY and SMNVEV (reference sequence). The CDR3 sequence: CASSLAGAYGYTF. CDR3 bases: TGTGCCAGCAGTTTAGCGGGCGCCTATGGCTACACCTTC.

This clonotype turned up a few times. In DNA form, the CDR3 reads TGCGCCAGCAGCTTTCCGGGACTTAACAATGAGCAGTTCTTC. Encoded protein: CASSFPGLNNEQFF. V usage is TRBV5-1 and J usage is TRBJ2-1, with D possibly TRBD2 on 6 matching bases. Germline V gives CDR1 SGHRS, CDR2 YFSETQ. V dropped 2 bases and J dropped 5 bases, with 11 bases sitting between them. This CDR3 contains 14 residues.

This clonotype was detected ten times or more. The rearrangement uses TRBV29-1 and TRBJ1-2, with 10 positions matching TRBD1. After removal of 7 bases from V and 4 bases from J, the junction contained 6 bases not matched to a gene. Germline V gene lookup returns CDR1 SQVTM and CDR2 ANQGSEA. The CDR3 is 13 amino acids. CDR3: CSATRTGGYGYTF. The CDR3 coding sequence is TGCAGCGCCACCCGGACAGGGGGCTATGGCTACACCTTC.